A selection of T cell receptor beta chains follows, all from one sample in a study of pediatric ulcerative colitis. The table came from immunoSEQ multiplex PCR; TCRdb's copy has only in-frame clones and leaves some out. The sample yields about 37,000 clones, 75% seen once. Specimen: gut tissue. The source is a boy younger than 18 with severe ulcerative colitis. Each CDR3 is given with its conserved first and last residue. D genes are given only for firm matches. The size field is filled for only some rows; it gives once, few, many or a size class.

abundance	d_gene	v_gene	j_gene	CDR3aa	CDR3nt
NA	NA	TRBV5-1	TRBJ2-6	CASSQYGSRTGASGANVLTF	TGCGCCAGCAGCCAATACGGGAGCCGGACAGGCGCTTCTGGGGCCAACGTCCTGACTTTC
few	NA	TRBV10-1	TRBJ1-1	CASGDPVTESEAFF	TGCGCCAGCGGAGACCCCGTTACAGAATCCGAAGCTTTCTTT
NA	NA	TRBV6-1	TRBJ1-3	CASRWDTLSGNTIYF	TGTGCCAGCAGGTGGGACACCTTATCTGGAAACACCATATATTTT
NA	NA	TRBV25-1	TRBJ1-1	CASSHLGRQGRTEAFF	TGTGCCAGCAGTCACCTCGGTAGGCAGGGGAGAACTGAAGCTTTCTTT
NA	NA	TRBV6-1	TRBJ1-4	CASRARVSNEKLFF	TGTGCCAGCCGGGCGAGGGTCTCTAATGAAAAACTGTTTTTT
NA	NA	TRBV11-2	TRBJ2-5	CASSFQWGAQETQYF	TGTGCCAGCAGCTTTCAGTGGGGGGCTCAAGAGACCCAGTACTTC
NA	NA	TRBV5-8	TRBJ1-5	CASSTSDRNQPQHF	TGTGCCAGCAGCACTTCCGACAGGAATCAGCCCCAGCATTTT
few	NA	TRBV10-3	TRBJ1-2	CAISDTETYGYTF	TGTGCCATCAGTGATACAGAGACCTATGGCTACACCTTC
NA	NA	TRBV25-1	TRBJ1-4	CASSESTMFEKLFF	TGTGCCAGCAGTGAGAGTACTATGTTCGAAAAACTGTTTTTT
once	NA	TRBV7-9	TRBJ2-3	CASSWSSPADTQYF	TGTGCCAGCAGCTGGTCCTCCCCGGCAGATACGCAGTATTTT
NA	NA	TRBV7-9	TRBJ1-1	CASSPPGGTEAFF	TGTGCCAGCAGCCCCCCCGGTGGGACTGAAGCTTTCTTT
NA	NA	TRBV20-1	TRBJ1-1	CSARADSEAFF	TGCAGTGCTAGGGCGGACAGTGAAGCTTTCTTT
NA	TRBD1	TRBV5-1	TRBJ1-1	CASSSGQYTEAFF	TGCGCCAGCAGCTCGGGACAGTACACTGAAGCTTTCTTT
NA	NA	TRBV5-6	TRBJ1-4	CASSLRQGWTNEKLFF	TGTGCCAGCAGCTTGAGGCAGGGTTGGACTAATGAAAAACTGTTTTTT
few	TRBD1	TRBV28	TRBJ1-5	CAGARGNQPQHF	TGTGCCGGCGCCAGGGGGAATCAGCCCCAGCATTTT
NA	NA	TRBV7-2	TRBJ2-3	CASSLAVLVVDTQYF	TGTGCCAGCAGCTTAGCGGTGCTAGTTGTCGATACGCAGTATTTT
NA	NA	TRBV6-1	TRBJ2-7	CASSDPSGGIYEQYF	TGTGCCAGCAGCGATCCGTCCGGGGGCATCTACGAGCAGTACTTC
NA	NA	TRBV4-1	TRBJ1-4	CASSHLGEFDEKLFF	TGCGCCAGCAGCCACTTAGGGGAATTTGATGAAAAACTGTTTTTT
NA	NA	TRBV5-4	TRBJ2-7	CASSPPPGRRDSYEQYF	TGTGCCAGCAGCCCCCCCCCGGGACGTCGCGACTCCTACGAGCAGTACTTC
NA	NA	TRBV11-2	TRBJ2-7	CASSSSVDEQYF	TGTGCCAGCAGCTCAAGTGTTGACGAGCAGTACTTC
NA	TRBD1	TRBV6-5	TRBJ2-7	CASSIGTGDPYEQYF	TGTGCCAGCAGTATCGGGACAGGGGATCCCTACGAGCAGTACTTC
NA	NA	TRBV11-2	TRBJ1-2	CASSQESTANYGYTF	TGTGCCAGCAGCCAGGAATCGACAGCTAACTATGGCTACACCTTC
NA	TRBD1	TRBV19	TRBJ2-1	CASTLDRGLRNEQFF	TGTGCCAGTACCTTGGACAGGGGGCTTCGAAATGAGCAGTTCTTC
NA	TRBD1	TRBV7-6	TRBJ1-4	CASSLSGTGHEKLFF	TGTGCCAGCAGCTTGTCCGGGACAGGGCATGAAAAACTGTTTTTT
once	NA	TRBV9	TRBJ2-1	CASSSQPPLDNEQFF	TGTGCCAGCAGCTCCCAGCCCCCGCTTGACAATGAGCAGTTCTTC
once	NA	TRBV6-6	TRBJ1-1	CASSYPREGMNTEAFF	TGTGCCAGCAGTTACCCGCGGGAGGGGATGAACACTGAAGCTTTCTTT
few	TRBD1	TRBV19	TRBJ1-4	CASSLTDRGEKLFF	TGTGCCAGTAGTCTCACGGACAGGGGTGAAAAACTGTTTTTT
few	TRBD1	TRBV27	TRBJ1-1	CASGDRRNEAFF	TGTGCCAGCGGGGACAGACGTAATGAAGCTTTCTTT
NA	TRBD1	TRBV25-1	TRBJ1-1	CASSATGTENTEAFF	TGTGCCAGCAGCGCAACCGGGACAGAGAACACTGAAGCTTTCTTT
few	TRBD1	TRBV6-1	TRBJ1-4	CASSVTGGEKLFF	TGTGCCAGCAGTGTCACAGGGGGCGAAAAACTGTTTTTT
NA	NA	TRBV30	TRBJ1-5	CAWSRGNNQPQHF	TGTGCCTGGTCGAGGGGTAACAATCAGCCCCAGCATTTT
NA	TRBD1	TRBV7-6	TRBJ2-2	CASSSGQRTGELFF	TGTGCCAGCAGCTCGGGACAGCGCACCGGGGAGCTGTTTTTT
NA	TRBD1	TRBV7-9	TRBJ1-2	CASSLSTGGLNYGYTF	TGTGCCAGCAGCTTAAGCACAGGGGGCTTAAACTATGGCTACACCTTC
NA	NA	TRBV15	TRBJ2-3	CATSREWSGGALDTQYF	TGTGCCACCAGCAGAGAGTGGTCTGGGGGGGCCTTAGATACGCAGTATTTT
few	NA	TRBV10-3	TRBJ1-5	CAISPGGGPSNQPQHF	TGTGCCATCAGTCCCGGTGGGGGCCCTAGCAATCAGCCCCAGCATTTT